Given below is one T cell receptor beta chain in context. The target antigen is unknown. The junction does not match germline at one end; this may be a read error. Sequencing ends 3 residues short of the CDR3 end; the germline J gene provides the rest. This sample was included in a study of T cells in women clearing cervical HPV infection. The study's findings and limits: Unknown T-cell numbers per sample may underlie the richness differences.

The germline gives CDR1 LGHNA, CDR2 YNFKEQ. This CDR3 is 14 amino acids long. Produced via immunoSEQ multiplex PCR; TCRdb's table is partial and in-frame only. This sample's table reports approximately 26,000 clones. Material for sequencing was blood buffy coat. The rearrangement links TRBV4-2 to TRBJ2-3; no reliable D call. The receptor comes from a woman between 18 and 70 years old with a cervical HPV16 infection that either progressed to CIN3+ or cleared (not recorded which). The covered CDR3 bases are TGCGCCAGCAGCCGTGAGGTTTTCGCAGATACG. Amino acids: CASSREVFADT. The whole CDR3 sequence is CASSREVFADTQYF.